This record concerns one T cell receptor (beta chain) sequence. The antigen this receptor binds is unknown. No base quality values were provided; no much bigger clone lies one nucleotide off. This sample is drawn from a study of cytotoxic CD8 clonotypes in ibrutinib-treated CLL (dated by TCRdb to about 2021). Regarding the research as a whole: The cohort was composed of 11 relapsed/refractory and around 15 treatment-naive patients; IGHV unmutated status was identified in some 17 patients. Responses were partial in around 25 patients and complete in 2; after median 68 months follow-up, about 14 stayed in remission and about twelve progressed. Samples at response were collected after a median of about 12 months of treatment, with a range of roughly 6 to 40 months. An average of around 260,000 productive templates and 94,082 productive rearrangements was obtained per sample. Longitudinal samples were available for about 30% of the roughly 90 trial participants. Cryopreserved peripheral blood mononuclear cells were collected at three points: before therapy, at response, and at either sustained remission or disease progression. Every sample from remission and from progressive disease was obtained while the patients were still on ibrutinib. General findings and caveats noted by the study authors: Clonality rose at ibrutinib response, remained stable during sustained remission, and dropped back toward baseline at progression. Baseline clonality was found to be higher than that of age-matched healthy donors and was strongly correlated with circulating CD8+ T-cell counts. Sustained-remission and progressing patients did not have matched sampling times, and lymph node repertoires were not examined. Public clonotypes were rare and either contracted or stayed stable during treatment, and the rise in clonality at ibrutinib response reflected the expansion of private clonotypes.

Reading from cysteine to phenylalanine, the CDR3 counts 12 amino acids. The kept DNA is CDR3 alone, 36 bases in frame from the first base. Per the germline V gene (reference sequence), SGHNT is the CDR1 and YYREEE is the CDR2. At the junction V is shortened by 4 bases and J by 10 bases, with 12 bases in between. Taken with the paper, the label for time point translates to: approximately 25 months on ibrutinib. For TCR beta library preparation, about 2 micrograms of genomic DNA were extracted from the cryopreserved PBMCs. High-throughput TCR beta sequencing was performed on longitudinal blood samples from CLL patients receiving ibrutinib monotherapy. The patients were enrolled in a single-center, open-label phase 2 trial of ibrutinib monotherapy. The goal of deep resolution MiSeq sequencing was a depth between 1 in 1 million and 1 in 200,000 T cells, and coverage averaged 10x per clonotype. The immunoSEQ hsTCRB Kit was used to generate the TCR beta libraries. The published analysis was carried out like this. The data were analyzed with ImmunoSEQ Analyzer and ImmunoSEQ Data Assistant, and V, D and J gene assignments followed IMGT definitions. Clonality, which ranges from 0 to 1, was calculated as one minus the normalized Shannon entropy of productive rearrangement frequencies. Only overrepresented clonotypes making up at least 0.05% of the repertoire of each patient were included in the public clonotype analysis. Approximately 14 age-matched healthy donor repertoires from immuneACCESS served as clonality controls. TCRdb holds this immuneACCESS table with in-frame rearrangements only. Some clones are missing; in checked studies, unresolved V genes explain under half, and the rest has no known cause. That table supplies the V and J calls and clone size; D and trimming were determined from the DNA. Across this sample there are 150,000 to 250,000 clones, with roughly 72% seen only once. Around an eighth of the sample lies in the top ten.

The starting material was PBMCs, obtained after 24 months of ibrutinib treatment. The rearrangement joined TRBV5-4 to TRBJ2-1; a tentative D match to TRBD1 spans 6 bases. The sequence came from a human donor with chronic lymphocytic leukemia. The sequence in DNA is TGTGCCAGCAGCAAACCCGGGACAGAGCAGTTCTTC. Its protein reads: CASSKPGTEQFF.